Sequencing of this TCR beta chain was carried out in a study of beta chain features in type 1 diabetes. On this clone: Antigen specificity is unknown.

About 120 mL of blood, on average, came from one heparinised draw per donor. The V segment lost 4 bases and the J segment 4 bases; nucleotides outside the gene matches: 4. Germline V gives CDR1 SGHRS, CDR2 YFSETQ. There are 13 residues in the CDR3. What was sequenced were expressed TCRB transcripts, since all of the isolated RNA had been reverse transcribed. Sequencing was performed with immunoSEQ multiplex PCR; in TCRdb, only in-frame clones are kept and a portion is missing. Among some 200,000 clones listed, roughly 17% were seen once. General study findings and limits: Still unanswered here is whether HLA type influences TCRB rearrangement. TCRB CDR3 length was moderately but significantly reduced in all four CD4+ subsets of Type 1 diabetes patients.

The sequence derives from a man aged 25-45 years with type 1 diabetes. Sequenced sample: naive CD4+ T cells from blood. The V and J genes are TRBV5-1 and TRBJ1-2; 7 bases are a match to TRBD1. The DNA for the CDR3 is TGCGCCAGCAGCCTCCGGGACAGCTATGGCTACACCTTC. It is translated as CASSLRDSYGYTF.